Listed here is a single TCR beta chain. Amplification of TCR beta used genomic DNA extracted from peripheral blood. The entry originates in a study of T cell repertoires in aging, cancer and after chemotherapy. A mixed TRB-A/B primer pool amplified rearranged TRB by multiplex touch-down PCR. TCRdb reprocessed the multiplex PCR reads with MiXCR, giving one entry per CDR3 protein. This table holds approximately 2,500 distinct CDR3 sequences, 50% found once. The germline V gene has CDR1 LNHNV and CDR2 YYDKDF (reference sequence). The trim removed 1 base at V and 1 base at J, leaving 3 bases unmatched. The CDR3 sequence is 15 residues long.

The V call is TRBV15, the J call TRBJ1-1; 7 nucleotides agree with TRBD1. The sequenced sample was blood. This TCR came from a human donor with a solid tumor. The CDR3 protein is CATSRGGQANTEAFF. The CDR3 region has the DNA TGTGCCACCAGCAGAGGAGGACAGGCGAACACTGAAGCTTTCTTT.